Each of the 32 T cell receptor beta chains below was sequenced from the same sample in a study of blood T cell repertoires in COVID-19. Using immunoSEQ multiplex PCR, the repertoire was profiled, and TCRdb retains in-frame clones only, with some absent. The sample consists of 51,000 or so clones, about four fifths of them appearing once. The sequencing sample was made of peripheral blood. The receptors stem from a man aged 65 to 85 with active COVID-19.

The V call is TRBV9, the J call TRBJ2-7; tentatively, D is TRBD1 (5 bases). Trimming took 0 bases from V and 0 from J, leaving 10 bases between them. Germline values: CDR1 SGDLS, CDR2 YYNGEE. CDR3 length: 15 residues. This CDR3 reads CASSVAPTGSYEQYF. The CDR3 region has the DNA TGTGCCAGCAGCGTAGCGCCTACAGGCTCCTACGAGCAGTACTTC.

V usage is TRBV7-9 and J usage is TRBJ2-5; 8 nucleotides match TRBD1. From germline, CDR1 is SEHNR and CDR2 FQNEAQ (reference sequence). The CDR3 spans 16 residues. V lost 5 bases and J lost 1; bases outside the gene matches: 9. CDR3 in amino acids: CASSTARTGIQETQYF. CDR3 coding DNA: TGTGCCAGCAGCACCGCCCGGACAGGGATCCAAGAGACCCAGTACTTC.

The chain recombines TRBV2 with TRBJ1-2, with D unclear. The V end lost 2 bases, the J end lost 4 bases, and 11 bases lay between the germline ends. The length of the CDR3 is 14 residues. Germline V gene sequence: CDR1 SNHLY, CDR2 FYNNEI. In DNA form, the CDR3 reads TGTGCCAGCAGTGAACAGAGGGTGGGCTATGGCTACACCTTC. Its translation: CASSEQRVGYGYTF.

V usage is TRBV2 and J usage is TRBJ2-3; the match to TRBD2 covers 7 bases. The CDR3 is 15 residues long. The V gene end was trimmed by 10 bases and the J gene end by 0 bases; junction bases not matched to a gene: 10. Germline V gene data show CDR1 as SNHLY and CDR2 as FYNNEI. The CDR3 coding sequence is TGTGCCACCTTGGTGGGGGGGATTAGCACAGATACGCAGTATTTT. Amino acids: CATLVGGISTDTQYF.

This chain connects TRBV28 to TRBJ1-1; D call uncertain. Germline V gene lookup returns CDR1 MDHEN and CDR2 SYDVKM. The CDR3 runs 14 residues. Trimming pared 5 bases from V and 0 bases from J, leaving 10 bases between. The CDR3: CASSPHSMNTEAFF. The CDR3 nucleotides are TGTGCCAGCAGTCCCCACAGCATGAACACTGAAGCTTTCTTT.

The rearrangement joins TRBV4-1 to TRBJ1-4; 7 nucleotides agree with TRBD1. Looked up from germline, CDR1 is MGHRA and CDR2 is YSYEKL. This CDR3 is built from 15 residues. J gave up 7 bases and V 3 bases, and 8 bases lay outside the gene matches. This CDR3 reads CASSHPDRDGEKLFF. The DNA for the CDR3 is TGCGCCAGCAGCCATCCCGACAGGGACGGTGAAAAACTGTTTTTT.

The gene calls are TRBV11-2 and TRBJ1-6; 7 nucleotides align to TRBD1. The ends lost 8 bases at V and 7 bases at J; junction bases unmatched: 2. The V gene's germline CDR1 is SGHAT and CDR2 FQNNGV. The CDR3 covers 12 residues. CDR3 residues: CASRDSNSPLHF. The CDR3 DNA follows: TGTGCCAGCCGGGACAGCAATTCACCCCTCCACTTT.

The table lists this clone with a count of one. CDR3 in DNA: TGTGCCAGCAGCATCTCGGGACAGGGGGAGTCCTACGAGCAGTACTTC. Amino acid sequence: CASSISGQGESYEQYF. The rearrangement uses TRBV21-1 and TRBJ2-7; the table's D call, TRBD1, was not checked against the DNA. TRBV21-1 is deemed a pseudogene. The CDR3 extends over 16 amino acids.

This chain uses TRBV7-9 with TRBJ1-5, with 7 bases matching TRBD1. The CDR3 covers 15 residues. The trim removed 5 bases at V and 2 bases at J, leaving 6 bases unmatched. CDR1 SEHNR and CDR2 FQNEAQ come from the germline V gene (reference sequence). CDR3 sequence reads: CASSKDRVGNQPQHF. As DNA, the CDR3 is TGTGCCAGCAGCAAAGACAGGGTGGGCAATCAGCCCCAGCATTTT.

V is TRBV2 and J is TRBJ1-4; D gene ambiguous. Trimming took off 6 bases at V and 6 bases at J, with 11 bases between the two ends. The CDR3 runs 13 residues. CDR1 and CDR2 (germline): SNHLY, FYNNEI. This chain's CDR3 is CASRKRRDEKLFF. CDR3 nucleotide sequence: TGTGCCAGCAGAAAGAGGCGGGATGAAAAACTGTTTTTT.

CDR3 DNA sequence: TGTGCCAGCAACCCCCCGGGATCCTCGCGGGGGTATGAGCAGTTCTTC. Protein: CASNPPGSSRGYEQFF. This chain connects TRBV5-8 to TRBJ2-1; TRBD2 matches 7 bases. CDR1 SGHTS and CDR2 YDEGEE come from the germline V gene. J lost 8 bases, V lost 6 bases, and 17 bases had no gene match. The CDR3 loop spans 16 amino acids.

The gene calls are TRBV5-1 and TRBJ1-1, with D unclear. CDR1 is SGHRS and CDR2 is YFSETQ in the germline V gene. The CDR3 runs to 12 residues. Trimming took 8 bases from V and 5 from J, leaving 13 bases between them. This CDR3 is CASGGGKTEAFF. The CDR3 region has the DNA TGCGCCAGTGGTGGCGGGAAGACTGAAGCTTTCTTT.

The genes are TRBV4-3 and TRBJ1-5; the D gene is possibly TRBD1 (5 bases). In germline, CDR1 is LGHNA, CDR2 YSLEER. The CDR3 extends over 17 amino acids. V was pared by 2 bases and J by 7 bases, with 21 bases between. In DNA, the CDR3 is TGCGCCAGCAGCCAAAGCTCTGGTGGGGCCGTGAAACAGCCCCAGCATTTT. It is translated as CASSQSSGGAVKQPQHF.

As for this clone: The junction and the germline gene differ at one end; a read error may be behind it. This sequence joins TRBV30 and TRBJ2-7, with a possible D match to TRBD1 (6 bases). Looked up from germline, CDR1 is GTSNPN and CDR2 is SVGIG (reference sequence). The CDR3 is made up of 11 amino acids. CDR3 coding DNA: TGTGCCTGGAGTGCCCCCCAGGGGAGTCACTTC. This sequence encodes CAWSAPQGSHF.

The V and J genes are TRBV4-3 and TRBJ1-1, with D perhaps TRBD1 (5 bases). In germline, CDR1 is LGHNA, CDR2 YSLEER. This CDR3 is 14 amino acids long. V was clipped by 5 bases and J by 7 bases, with 17 bases between them. The CDR3 region is CASSFTGGVGEAFF. CDR3 coding DNA: TGCGCCAGCAGCTTCACGGGGGGGGTCGGTGAAGCTTTCTTT.

The genes are TRBV5-4 and TRBJ2-5; 14 bases agree with TRBD2. The V gene end was trimmed by 6 bases and the J gene end by 2 bases; junction bases not matched to a gene: 9. This CDR3 is built from 17 residues. CDR1 SGHNT and CDR2 YYREEE come from the germline V gene (reference sequence). The CDR3 coding sequence is TGTGCCAGCATCGGACCGGGACTAGCGGGGGTACAAGAGACCCAGTACTTC. Its translation is CASIGPGLAGVQETQYF.

The chain is built from TRBV19 and TRBJ1-2; 9 bases match TRBD1. The CDR3 totals 14 residues. The ends lost 6 bases at V and 4 bases at J; junction bases unmatched: 6. CDR1 and CDR2 (germline): LNHDA, SQIVND (reference sequence). CDR3 amino acids: CASRSRDRVYGYTF. The CDR3, as DNA: TGTGCCAGTAGGAGCCGGGACAGGGTCTATGGCTACACCTTC.

This clone was detected once. The J gene is TRBJ1-4, the V gene TRBV7-8; D is possibly TRBD1 (5 bases). Germline CDR1 is SGHVS and CDR2 is FQNEAQ. There are 15 residues in the CDR3. Trimming pared 1 base from V and 8 bases from J, leaving 14 bases between. CDR3: CASSLDGGDLEKLFF. CDR3 DNA sequence: TGTGCCAGCAGCTTAGATGGGGGGGACTTGGAAAAACTGTTTTTT.

The sample holds one count of this clone. Other DNA sequences in this sample translate to the same CDR3. The rearrangement joins TRBV7-2 to TRBJ2-7; the match to TRBD1 covers 11 bases. The CDR3 runs to 15 residues. V dropped 2 bases and J dropped 3; count of bases not matched to a gene: 3. Germline V gene lookup returns CDR1 SGHTA and CDR2 FQGNSA. The CDR3 bases are TGTGCCAGCAGCTTAAGGGGACAGGGGGTCTACGAGCAGTACTTC. Its translation: CASSLRGQGVYEQYF.

The V gene is TRBV7-6, the J gene TRBJ1-1, with TRBD1 matching 9 bases. Germline V gene sequence: CDR1 SGHVS, CDR2 FNYEAQ. The V and J ends lost 7 bases and 3 bases, in that order; junction bases with no gene match: 6. This CDR3 spans 14 amino acids. CDR3 sequence reads: CASTPWTGDTEAFF. The CDR3, as DNA: TGTGCCAGCACCCCCTGGACAGGGGACACTGAAGCTTTCTTT. Filled out from reference TRBV7-6 and TRBJ1-1, the complete variable domain reads GAGVSQSPRYKVTKRGQDVALRCDPISGHVSLYWYRQALGQGPEFLTYFNYEAQQDKSGLPNDRFSAERPEGSISTLTIQRTEQRDSAMYRCASTPWTGDTEAFFGQGTRLTVV.

A note on this clone: The sample has other DNA sequences that encode this CDR3 too. The rearrangement uses TRBV19 and TRBJ2-7; D remains ambiguous. CDR3 size: 12 residues. From germline, CDR1 is LNHDA and CDR2 SQIVND (reference sequence). CDR3 in amino acids: CASSGRSYEQYF. In DNA, the CDR3 is TGTGCTTCGTCCGGTAGATCCTACGAGCAGTACTTC.

The V and J genes are TRBV6-2 or TRBV6-3 and TRBJ1-5; D remains ambiguous. Germline V lookup: CDR1 MNHEY, CDR2 SVGEGT. The V gene lost 5 bases and the J gene lost 11 bases, with 13 bases spanning the gap. The CDR3 runs 12 residues. The CDR3 nucleotides are TGTGCCAGCAGTCAGCTAGCCGGTACCCAGCATTTT. Translated: CASSQLAGTQHF.

The chain carries TRBV6-2 or TRBV6-3 and TRBJ1-1; D gene uncertain. Germline CDR1 and CDR2: MNHEY and SVGEGT. Trimming shortened V by 6 bases and J by 4 bases, and 12 bases separated the two germline ends. The CDR3 runs to 13 residues. CDR3: CASSPATGTEAFF. The CDR3 nucleotides are TGTGCCAGCAGCCCGGCCACGGGCACTGAAGCTTTCTTT.

This chain connects TRBV11-2 to TRBJ1-3; no firm D call. CDR1 is SGHAT and CDR2 is FQNNGV in the germline V gene. This CDR3 has 14 amino acids. The V end was cut by 5 bases, the J end by 3 bases, with 11 bases between. CDR3: CASSPAVGGNTIYF. The CDR3 nucleotides read TGTGCCAGCAGCCCGGCGGTGGGTGGAAACACCATATATTTT.

The chain carries TRBV7-9 and TRBJ2-2; TRBD2 matches at 8 bases. Germline V gene lookup returns CDR1 SEHNR and CDR2 FQNEAQ (reference sequence). J was trimmed by 5 bases and V by 5 bases; bases with no gene match: 10. The CDR3 consists of 16 residues. CDR3 nucleotides: TGTGCCAGCAGCGCGTATGGCGCGGGGGGTACCGGGGAGCTGTTTTTT. Translating it yields CASSAYGAGGTGELFF.

V is TRBV11-2 and J is TRBJ2-3; 7 bases agree with TRBD1. Losses at the gene ends were 7 bases for V and 3 bases for J; bases not matched to a gene: 10. Looked up from germline, CDR1 is SGHAT and CDR2 is FQNNGV. This CDR3 spans 15 amino acids. CDR3 nucleotide sequence: TGTGCCAGCACCCCCATAGGGGGCGAGACAGATACGCAGTATTTT. Protein: CASTPIGGETDTQYF.

The CDR3 DNA is TGTGCCAGCAGTTTGGGCAGGGGGTCTGGAAACACCATATATTTT. It yields the protein CASSLGRGSGNTIYF. This chain links TRBV27 with TRBJ1-3, with TRBD1 matching over 7 bases. Unmatched junction bases numbered 3, after V lost 3 bases and J lost 1 base. CDR3 size: 15 residues. Germline V gene sequence: CDR1 MNHEY, CDR2 SMNVEV (reference sequence).

The V gene is TRBV6-2 or TRBV6-3, the J gene TRBJ2-1; 7 bases map to TRBD2. Trimming removed 5 bases from V and 0 bases from J; junction bases left unmatched: 4. The CDR3 length is 15 residues. Germline CDR1 and CDR2: MNHEY and SVGEGT. CDR3 nucleotide sequence: TGTGCCAGCAGTGGGGGGGATAGCTCCTACAATGAGCAGTTCTTC. Protein product: CASSGGDSSYNEQFF.

The chain has TRBV11-2 and TRBJ1-3; the match to TRBD1 covers 9 bases. The CDR3 contains 16 residues. Germline lookup yields CDR1 SGHAT and CDR2 FQNNGV. V lost 5 bases, J lost 0 bases, and 5 bases stayed unmatched. CDR3 nucleotide sequence: TGTGCCAGCAGCGCGTTACAGGGGGCCTCTGGAAACACCATATATTTT. Amino acid sequence: CASSALQGASGNTIYF.

The chain recombines TRBV5-1 with TRBJ2-7, with D possibly TRBD2 on 5 matching bases. In germline, CDR1 is SGHRS, CDR2 YFSETQ. The V gene lost 5 bases and the J gene lost 5 bases, with 11 bases spanning the gap. The CDR3 spans 12 residues. The CDR3 reads CASSPYGDEQYF. Written as DNA, the CDR3 is TGCGCCAGCAGTCCCTACGGGGACGAGCAGTACTTC.

The chain recombines TRBV14 with TRBJ2-1; 11 nucleotides line up with TRBD2. The length of the CDR3 is 14 residues. With V trimmed by 3 bases and J by 10 bases, 5 bases remained unmatched. The V gene's germline CDR1 is SGHDN and CDR2 FVKESK. As DNA, the CDR3 is TGTGCCAGCAGCCAGTTAGCGGGGGGGCTGGAGCAGTTCTTC. Protein sequence: CASSQLAGGLEQFF.

The table lists this clone with a count of one. The rearrangement links TRBV6-5 to TRBJ2-3; tentatively, D is TRBD1 (6 bases). The CDR3 length is 15 residues. The germline gives CDR1 MNHEY, CDR2 SVGAGI. V was cut by 5 bases and J by 2 bases, with 14 bases left in between. CDR3 sequence reads: CASSRGRALTDTQYF. In DNA, the CDR3 is TGTGCCAGCAGTAGGGGGAGAGCCCTCACAGATACGCAGTATTTT.